A selection of T cell receptor beta chains follows, all from one sample in a study of regulatory T cells in long-lasting Graves disease. One entry per CDR3 protein, called by TCRdb with MiXCR from the multiplex PCR reads. The table lists 500,000 to 800,000 distinct CDR3 sequences, roughly 30% of them singletons, with around 42% in the top ten. The sequencing used peripheral blood mononuclear cells (PBMCs), collected when the disease was refractory, from a patient treated with antithyroid drugs. The receptors were sampled from a female donor with Graves disease. The CDR3 runs from the conserved cysteine through the conserved F or W. The D gene is left open where the match is weak. Clone size is shown for a subset of rows, as once, few, many or a class of expanded clone.

>NA|TRBV19|TRBJ1-5|TRBD1|13
TGTGCCAGTACGAAGACAGGGGAGCAGCCCCAGCATTTT
CASTKTGEQPQHF
>many|TRBV28|TRBJ1-6|NA|12
TGTGCCAGCAGTTTACAGAATTCACCCCTCCACTTT
CASSLQNSPLHF
>many|TRBV20-1|TRBJ1-1|NA|14
TGCAGTGCAGTAGCCAGACCGATGAACACTGAAGCTTTCTTT
CSAVARPMNTEAFF
>few|TRBV19|TRBJ1-5|NA|15
TGTGCCAGTAGTAGCCAGGACGGAACGGGTCAGCCCCAGCATTTT
CASSSQDGTGQPQHF
>NA|TRBV18|TRBJ1-5|NA|15
TGTGCCAGCTCAACCCGGCCGGGGAGCAATCAGCCCCAGCATTTT
CASSTRPGSNQPQHF
>few|TRBV28|TRBJ1-5|TRBD1|16
TGTGCCAACACCAGAACAGGGGACGGGGGCAATCAGCCCCAGCATTTT
CANTRTGDGGNQPQHF
>many|TRBV6-1|TRBJ1-1|NA|11
TGTGCCAGCAGACGGTTCACTGAAGCTTTCTTT
CASRRFTEAFF
>NA|TRBV28|TRBJ2-2|NA|14
TGTGCCAGCAAGTTAACGGAAAACACCGGGGAGCTGTTTTTT
CASKLTENTGELFF
>NA|TRBV4-1|TRBJ2-7|NA|15
TGCGCCAGCAGCCAAGTGGGTAGCAGGGGGGGCGAGCAGTACTTC
CASSQVGSRGGEQYF
>NA|TRBV24-1|TRBJ1-2|NA|13
TGTGCCACCAGTGATCCCAGGGGTCATGGCTACACCTTC
CATSDPRGHGYTF
>few|TRBV6-2/TRBV6-3|TRBJ2-7|TRBD2|15
TGTGCCAGCAGTTACTCGAGACTAGCCTCCTACGAGCAGTACTTC
CASSYSRLASYEQYF
>NA|TRBV7-3|TRBJ2-7|NA|14
TGTGCCAGCAGCTCAGCCGGGACACTCAGCGAGCAGTACTTC
CASSSAGTLSEQYF
>few|TRBV29-1|TRBJ1-1|NA|13
TGCAGCGTTGCTGCAGGCACCGGCACTGAAGCTTTCTTT
CSVAAGTGTEAFF
>few|TRBV2|TRBJ2-3|TRBD2|16
TGTGCCAGCAGTCTAAGGCTAGCGGGGAACACAGATACGCAGTATTTT
CASSLRLAGNTDTQYF
>few|TRBV11-3|TRBJ2-7|NA|13
TGTGCCAGCAGCCACGGGACGGCCTACGAGCAGTACTTC
CASSHGTAYEQYF
>few|TRBV6-1|TRBJ1-1|NA|13
TGTGCCAGCAGTGATCAGGGTGCCACTGAAGCTTTCTTT
CASSDQGATEAFF
>NA|TRBV12-3/TRBV12-4|TRBJ2-1|TRBD2|16
TGTGCCAGCAGTGATACCGGGACTAGCGGTCGGGGTGAGCAGTTCTTC
CASSDTGTSGRGEQFF
>few|TRBV29-1|TRBJ1-2|TRBD1|13
TGCAGCGTGGAGAAACAGGGGGCGGAAGGCTACACCTTC
CSVEKQGAEGYTF
>many|TRBV7-9|TRBJ2-7|NA|14
TGTGCCAGCAGCTTGGCCGGGAACTCCTACGAGCAGTACTTC
CASSLAGNSYEQYF
>few|TRBV19|TRBJ1-2|NA|13
TGTGCCAGTAGTATCGGGGGCGTCTATGGCTACACCTTC
CASSIGGVYGYTF
>many|TRBV12-3/TRBV12-4|TRBJ2-7|NA|15
TGTGCCAGCAGTTTATCGGGGGGCTGGCTGAGCGAGCAGTACTTC
CASSLSGGWLSEQYF
>NA|TRBV30|TRBJ1-1|NA|13
TGTGCCTGGAGTCTCGGATTGAACACTGAAGCTTTCTTT
CAWSLGLNTEAFF
>few|TRBV15|TRBJ2-2|NA|16
TGTGCCACCAGAAGCGGAGAAGGCTTGAACACCGGGGAGCTGTTTTTT
CATRSGEGLNTGELFF
>NA|TRBV6-2/TRBV6-3|TRBJ2-7|NA|15
TGTGCCAGCAGTGTTACGCAGGGTGGCCCCTACGAGCAGTACTTC
CASSVTQGGPYEQYF
>few|TRBV11-2|TRBJ2-1|NA|13
TGTGCCAGCAGCTTAGAGAGGGGAAATGAGCAGTTCTTC
CASSLERGNEQFF
>NA|TRBV3-1|TRBJ1-3|NA|15
TGTGCCAGCAGCCCCGAGAGGGTTCGGGGAAACACCATATATTTT
CASSPERVRGNTIYF
>few|TRBV6-1|TRBJ2-5|NA|15
TGTGCCAGCAGCCACCAACAGGCCTACCAAGAGACCCAGTACTTC
CASSHQQAYQETQYF
>few|TRBV29-1|TRBJ1-2|NA|13
TGCAGCGCCTCGGGAGGAGCTAACTATGGCTACACCTTC
CSASGGANYGYTF
>many|TRBV2|TRBJ1-2|NA|13
TGTGCCAGCAGTCGGGACCCGTACTATGGCTACACCTTC
CASSRDPYYGYTF
>NA|TRBV11-2|TRBJ2-2|TRBD2|18
TGTGCCAGCAGCTCCCGACTAGCGGGAGGGAGGGACACCGGGGAGCTGTTTTTT
CASSSRLAGGRDTGELFF
>many|TRBV2|TRBJ2-7|TRBD1|16
TGTGCCAGCAGTGAAAGGGACAGGGGGAGCTCCTACGAGCAGTACTTC
CASSERDRGSSYEQYF
>NA|TRBV30|TRBJ1-5|TRBD1|13
TGTGCCTGGAGCACAGGGGAGAATCAGCCCCAGCATTTT
CAWSTGENQPQHF
>NA|TRBV10-3|TRBJ2-2|TRBD2|15
TGTGCCAGTGGACTAGCGGGACCTTCGGGCGGGGAGCTGTTTTTT
CASGLAGPSGGELFF
>NA|TRBV7-2|TRBJ2-1|NA|14
TGTGCCAGCAGCTTAGCGGGAGTGGGCAATCAGCAGTTCTTC
CASSLAGVGNQQFF
>many|TRBV28|TRBJ1-5|NA|14
TGTGCCAGCAGTTTGGCAGATACCAATCAGCCCCAGCATTTT
CASSLADTNQPQHF
>few|TRBV14|TRBJ2-7|NA|17
TGTGCCAGCAGCCAAATATTTGGGACAAACATTCTAAGCGAGCAGTACTTC
CASSQIFGTNILSEQYF
>few|TRBV29-1|TRBJ1-1|NA|13
TGCAGCGTTGATAGCGGGGAGAACACTGAAGCTTTCTTT
CSVDSGENTEAFF
>NA|TRBV30|TRBJ1-1|NA|13
TGTGCCATCTCTCGTGCGGTTGTTACTGAAGCTTTCTTT
CAISRAVVTEAFF
>once|TRBV3-1|TRBJ1-5|NA|15
TGTGCCAGCAGCCAAGATTCGGGGGGCAATCAGCCCCAGCATTTT
CASSQDSGGNQPQHF
>NA|TRBV3-1|TRBJ2-4|TRBD2|15
TGTGCCAGCAGCCATGCTAGCGGGAGATTTGGGATTCAGTACTTC
CASSHASGRFGIQYF
>NA|TRBV18|TRBJ2-7|NA|16
TGTGCCAGCTCACCGGGCCAGGGAAGAATTCCCTACGAGCAGTACTTC
CASSPGQGRIPYEQYF
>NA|TRBV3-1|TRBJ1-1|NA|17
TGTGCCAGCAGCCAAGATCTGCGACCAGGGGTTGGTACTGAAGCTTTCTTT
CASSQDLRPGVGTEAFF
>few|TRBV6-1|TRBJ1-1|TRBD1|15
TGTGCCAGCAGTGAAGTGGGGACAGGGAGCACTGAAGCTTTCTTT
CASSEVGTGSTEAFF
>NA|TRBV28|TRBJ2-7|NA|14
TGTGCCAGCAGAGTTTCCCCTGACTACTACGAGCAGTACTTC
CASRVSPDYYEQYF
>NA|TRBV7-9|TRBJ1-2|TRBD1|15
TGTGCCAGCAGCTTAGCGAGACAGGGGAGCTATGGCTACACCTTC
CASSLARQGSYGYTF
>few|TRBV6-2/TRBV6-3|TRBJ1-1|TRBD1|15
TGTGCCAGCAGTTACCGGGACAGGGGGAACACTGAAGCTTTCTTT
CASSYRDRGNTEAFF